The 23 T cell receptor beta chains listed next were all sequenced from one sample in a study of CD4+ T cells in melanoma. Sequencing used immunoSEQ multiplex PCR; TCRdb keeps in-frame clones, though not all of them. The data hold more than 13,000 clones, with approximately 62% observed a single time. The sequencing sample was made of cells from a culture (not recorded whether cultured in vitro). The receptor set was obtained from a human donor with melanoma.

CDR3 nucleotides: TGCGCCAGCAGCTTGGGGACAGGGTTGAGTGATGGCTACACCTTC. It is translated as CASSLGTGLSDGYTF. V and J are TRBV5-1 and TRBJ1-2; 8 nucleotides align to TRBD1. Germline V gene lookup returns CDR1 SGHRS and CDR2 YFSETQ. V trimming: 0 bases; J trimming: 6 bases; junction bases outside the gene matches: 7. This CDR3 contains 15 residues.

The chain recombines TRBV30 with TRBJ1-6; D is undetermined. With 2 bases removed from V and 0 bases from J, the gap between germline ends came to 14 bases. The CDR3 extends over 17 amino acids. CDR1 GTSNPN and CDR2 SVGIG come from the germline V gene (reference sequence). The CDR3 DNA reads TGTGCCTGGAGTCGAAGCCCTACCAGCTCCTATAATTCACCCCTCCACTTT. Translation gives CAWSRSPTSSYNSPLHF.

The rearrangement joins TRBV27 to TRBJ2-1, with 11 bases fitting TRBD1. Germline CDR1 reads MNHEY; CDR2 reads SMNVEV (reference sequence). This CDR3 contains 16 residues. The trim removed 0 bases at V and 7 bases at J, leaving 5 bases unmatched. In DNA form, the CDR3 reads TGTGCCAGCAGTTTATCGAGAGGACAGGGGGCGAATGAGCAGTTCTTC. Its translation is CASSLSRGQGANEQFF.

This chain uses TRBV7-2 with TRBJ2-5, with D hard to call. Germline-derived CDR1 and CDR2 are SGHTA and FQGNSA. Trimming took 1 base from V and 4 from J, leaving 7 bases between them. CDR3 length equals 13 residues. The CDR3 bases are TGTGCCAGCAGCTTAGGCGTTCTAGAGACCCAGTACTTC. It is translated as CASSLGVLETQYF.

The J gene is TRBJ1-4, the V gene TRBV6-6, with 10 positions matching TRBD1. V dropped 6 bases and J dropped 6; count of bases not matched to a gene: 10. The germline CDR1 and CDR2 sequences are MNHNY and SVGAGI (reference sequence). The CDR3 totals 16 residues. In DNA, the CDR3 is TGTGCCAGCAGCCTGGACAGGGGGTTGACTGATGAAAAACTGTTTTTT. It specifies CASSLDRGLTDEKLFF.

The sample holds a few counts of this clone. The gene calls are TRBV2 and TRBJ2-5; 7 bases fit TRBD1. J gave up 9 bases and V 5 bases, and 12 bases lay outside the gene matches. Germline V gives CDR1 SNHLY, CDR2 FYNNEI. The CDR3 loop spans 14 amino acids. CDR3 residues: CASSRGDSSGPQYF. The CDR3 DNA reads TGTGCCAGCAGTAGAGGGGACAGTAGTGGCCCCCAGTACTTC. Full variable domain (missing parts from reference TRBV2 and TRBJ2-5): EPEVTQTPSHQVTQMGQEVILRCVPISNHLYFYWYRQILGQKVEFLVSFYNNEISEKSEIFDDQFSVERPDGSNFTLKIRSTKLEDSAMYFCASSRGDSSGPQYFGPGTRLLVL.

This rearrangement joins TRBV10-2 to TRBJ2-7, with D perhaps matching TRBD1 (6 bases). Germline values: CDR1 WSHSY, CDR2 SAAADI. The CDR3 consists of 15 residues. Trimming took off 2 bases at V and 3 bases at J, with 14 bases between the two ends. CDR3 in amino acids: CASSEPVVRGYEQYF. As DNA, the CDR3 is TGCGCCAGCAGTGAGCCAGTAGTCAGGGGCTACGAGCAGTACTTC.

V gene TRBV4-1 combines with J gene TRBJ1-2; 7 bases agree with TRBD1. The V segment lost 1 base and the J segment 7 bases; nucleotides outside the gene matches: 9. Looked up from germline, CDR1 is MGHRA and CDR2 is YSYEKL. The CDR3 is made up of 15 amino acids. The CDR3, as DNA: TGCGCCAGCAGCCAAGTGGGCGGCAGGGGGTCTGGCTACACCTTC. This gives the protein CASSQVGGRGSGYTF.

The chain links TRBV6-6 to TRBJ1-5, with D possibly being TRBD1 (5 bases). The CDR3 covers 16 residues. Germline-derived CDR1 and CDR2 are MNHNY and SVGAGI (reference sequence). Trimming pared 6 bases from V and 9 bases from J, leaving 24 bases between. The CDR3 region is CASRPTLGGIEGPQHF. DNA for the CDR3: TGTGCCAGCAGGCCGACCCTGGGGGGTATTGAAGGGCCCCAGCATTTT.

J is TRBJ2-2 and V is TRBV25-1; TRBD1 matches at 9 bases. The germline CDR1 and CDR2 sequences are MGHDK and SYGVNS. J gave up 3 bases and V 6 bases, and 5 bases lay outside the gene matches. CDR3 length: 15 amino acids. The CDR3 region has the DNA TGTGCCAGCAGACAAACAGGGGGCGACACCGGGGAGCTGTTTTTT. Amino acids: CASRQTGGDTGELFF.

V usage is TRBV6-6 and J usage is TRBJ1-5; D gene ambiguous. V lost 5 bases and J lost 4, with 12 bases in between. CDR1 and CDR2 (germline): MNHNY, SVGAGI (reference sequence). This CDR3 has 14 residues. CDR3 loop: CASSEIAQNQPQHF. CDR3 in DNA: TGTGCCAGCAGTGAGATAGCCCAGAATCAGCCCCAGCATTTT.

This clone was detected a few times. This chain connects TRBV2 to TRBJ2-7; no clear D. V gave up 6 bases and J gave up 6 bases, with 18 bases separating them. CDR3 length: 14 amino acids. Germline V gene data show CDR1 as SNHLY and CDR2 as FYNNEI. In nucleotides, the CDR3 is TGTGCCAGCAGATTATCCCTCCTCGCCTCCGAGCAGTACTTC. Protein: CASRLSLLASEQYF.

This chain uses TRBV5-6 with TRBJ1-5; perhaps TRBD1 as D (5 bases). V lost 1 base, J lost 0 bases, and 11 bases lay in between. CDR1 is SGHDT and CDR2 is YYEEEE in the germline V gene. The CDR3 loop spans 16 amino acids. The chain's CDR3 is CASSLQGKVSNQPQHF. The CDR3 coding sequence is TGTGCCAGCAGCTTGCAGGGTAAAGTTAGCAATCAGCCCCAGCATTTT.

The CDR3 sequence: CACIPGDRGTSDTQYF. CDR3 sequence (DNA): TGTGCCTGCATTCCGGGGGACAGGGGTACCTCAGATACGCAGTATTTT. The chain carries TRBV30 and TRBJ2-3, with 10 bases matching TRBD1. This CDR3 has 16 residues. Trimming cost V 6 bases and J 4 bases; bases outside gene matches: 13. CDR1 and CDR2 from the germline V gene are GTSNPN and SVGIG (reference sequence).

This clone appeared a few times. The CDR3 nucleotides are TGTGCCAGCTCACCAGGCGACTTAAACACCATATATTTT. Protein: CASSPGDLNTIYF. The chain is built from TRBV18 and TRBJ1-3; D gene ambiguous. The CDR3 covers 13 residues. CDR1 KGHSH and CDR2 LQKENI come from the germline V gene. The V end was cut by 2 bases, the J end by 6 bases, with 8 bases between.

The sample holds a few counts of this clone. The chain is built from TRBV7-6 and TRBJ1-5, with 7 bases that match TRBD1. This CDR3 has 16 residues. With 4 bases clipped from V and 1 base from J, the junction kept 7 bases outside the gene matches. Per germline, CDR1 SGHVS and CDR2 FNYEAQ. The CDR3 reads CASSSGTAWSNQPQHF. The CDR3 coding sequence is TGTGCCAGCAGCTCTGGGACAGCGTGGAGCAATCAGCCCCAGCATTTT.

The rearrangement joins TRBV4-1 to TRBJ2-7; the D gene could be TRBD1 or TRBD2 (5 bases each). The CDR3 consists of 15 residues. Looked up from germline, CDR1 is MGHRA and CDR2 is YSYEKL. Trimming stripped 1 base from V and 7 bases from J, with 17 bases between. CDR3: CASSQVGTGLREQYF. In DNA, the CDR3 is TGCGCCAGCAGCCAAGTCGGGACGGGATTGAGGGAGCAGTACTTC.

The rearrangement joins TRBV2 to TRBJ2-1, with 9 bases that match TRBD2. After removal of 5 bases from V and 4 bases from J, the junction contained 3 bases not matched to a gene. The CDR3 length is 14 residues. From germline, CDR1 is SNHLY and CDR2 FYNNEI. The CDR3 spells CASSLAGSYNEQFF. CDR3 nucleotide sequence: TGTGCCAGCAGTCTAGCGGGGTCGTACAATGAGCAGTTCTTC. Filled out from reference TRBV2 and TRBJ2-1, the complete variable domain reads EPEVTQTPSHQVTQMGQEVILRCVPISNHLYFYWYRQILGQKVEFLVSFYNNEISEKSEIFDDQFSVERPDGSNFTLKIRSTKLEDSAMYFCASSLAGSYNEQFFGPGTRLTVL.

CDR3 residues: CASSPVGGDTGELFF. For the CDR3, the DNA is TGTGCCAGCAGCCCTGTGGGGGGGGACACCGGGGAGCTGTTTTTT. The chain carries TRBV4-2 and TRBJ2-2; TRBD2 aligns across 7 bases. The germline CDR1 and CDR2 sequences are LGHNA and YNFKEQ. Trimming took 4 bases from V and 3 from J; bases not matched to a gene: 5. The CDR3 has 15 amino acids.

This sequence joins TRBV7-2 and TRBJ2-6; D is uncertain. CDR3 length: 17 amino acids. V lost 5 bases and J lost 0, with 14 bases in between. Germline assignment: CDR1 SGHTA and CDR2 FQGNSA. CDR3 DNA sequence: TGTGCCAGCAGCCCCTTTGCGGTTTCCTCTGGGGCCAACGTCCTGACTTTC. Amino acid sequence: CASSPFAVSSGANVLTF.

The V and J genes are TRBV2 and TRBJ2-5; 12 positions agree with TRBD2. Losses at the gene ends were 5 bases for V and 3 bases for J; bases not matched to a gene: 1. This CDR3 is 14 amino acids long. Germline CDR1 is SNHLY and CDR2 is FYNNEI. This CDR3 is CASSRTSGKETQYF. CDR3 in DNA: TGTGCCAGCAGTCGGACTAGCGGGAAAGAGACCCAGTACTTC.

This chain uses TRBV28 with TRBJ1-5; 7 nucleotides align to TRBD1. Trimming cost V 8 bases and J 4 bases; bases outside gene matches: 11. CDR3 length: 15 amino acids. Germline-derived CDR1 and CDR2 are MDHEN and SYDVKM. For the CDR3, the DNA is TGTGCCAGCTGGGTGGGACAGCGGACGAATCAGCCCCAGCATTTT. This translates into CASWVGQRTNQPQHF.

The rearrangement joins TRBV29-1 to TRBJ2-3; D may be TRBD1 or TRBD2 (5 bases each). CDR3 length: 12 amino acids. Trimming took off 4 bases at V and 4 bases at J, with 9 bases between the two ends. The V gene's germline CDR1 is SQVTM and CDR2 ANQGSEA. Here the CDR3 DNA reads TGCAGCGTTGGGACGGGACCAGATACGCAGTATTTT. Protein product: CSVGTGPDTQYF.